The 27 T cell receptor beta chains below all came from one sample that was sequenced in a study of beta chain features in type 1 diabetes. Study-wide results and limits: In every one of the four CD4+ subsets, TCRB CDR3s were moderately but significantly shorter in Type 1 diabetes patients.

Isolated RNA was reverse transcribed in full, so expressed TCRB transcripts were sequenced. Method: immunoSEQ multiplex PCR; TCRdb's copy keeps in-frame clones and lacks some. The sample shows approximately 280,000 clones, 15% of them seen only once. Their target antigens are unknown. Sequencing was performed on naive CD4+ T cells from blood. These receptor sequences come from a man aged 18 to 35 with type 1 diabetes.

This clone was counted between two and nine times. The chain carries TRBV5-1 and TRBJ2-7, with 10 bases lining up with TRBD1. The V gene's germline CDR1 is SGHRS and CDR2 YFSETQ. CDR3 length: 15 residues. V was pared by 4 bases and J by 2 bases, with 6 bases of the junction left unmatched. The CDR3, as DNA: TGCGCCAGCAGCCCCGCCGGGACAGGGGCCTACGAGCAGTACTTC. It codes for CASSPAGTGAYEQYF.

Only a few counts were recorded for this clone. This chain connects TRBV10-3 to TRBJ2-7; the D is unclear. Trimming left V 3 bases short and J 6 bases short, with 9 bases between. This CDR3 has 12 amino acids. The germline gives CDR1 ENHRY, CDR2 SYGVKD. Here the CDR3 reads CAISDSPGEQYF. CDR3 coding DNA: TGTGCCATCAGTGACTCCCCAGGCGAGCAGTACTTC.

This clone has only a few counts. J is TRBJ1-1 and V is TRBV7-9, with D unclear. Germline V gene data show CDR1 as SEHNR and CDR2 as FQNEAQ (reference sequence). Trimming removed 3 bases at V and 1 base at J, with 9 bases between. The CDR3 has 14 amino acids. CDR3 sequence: CASSFARSNTEAFF. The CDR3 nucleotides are TGTGCCAGCAGCTTCGCCAGGTCGAACACTGAAGCTTTCTTT.

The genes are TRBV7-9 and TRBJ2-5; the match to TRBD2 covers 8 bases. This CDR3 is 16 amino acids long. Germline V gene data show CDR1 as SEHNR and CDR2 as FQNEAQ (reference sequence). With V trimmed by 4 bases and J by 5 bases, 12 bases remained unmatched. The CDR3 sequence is CASSSDQREFWETQYF. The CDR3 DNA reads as TGTGCCAGCAGCTCCGACCAGCGGGAGTTTTGGGAGACCCAGTACTTC.

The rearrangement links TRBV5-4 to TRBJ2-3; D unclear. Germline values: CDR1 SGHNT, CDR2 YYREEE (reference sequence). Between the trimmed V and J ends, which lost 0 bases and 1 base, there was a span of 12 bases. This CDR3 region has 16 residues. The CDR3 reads CASSLALSIRTDTQYF. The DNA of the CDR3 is TGTGCCAGCAGCTTGGCCTTATCTATACGCACAGATACGCAGTATTTT.

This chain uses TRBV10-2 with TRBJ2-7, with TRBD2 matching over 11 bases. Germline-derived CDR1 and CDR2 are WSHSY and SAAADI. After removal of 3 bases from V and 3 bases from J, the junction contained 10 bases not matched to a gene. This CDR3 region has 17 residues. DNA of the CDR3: TGCGCCAGCAGTGATATAGCGGGAGGGCCTCGGGTCTACGAGCAGTACTTC. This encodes CASSDIAGGPRVYEQYF.

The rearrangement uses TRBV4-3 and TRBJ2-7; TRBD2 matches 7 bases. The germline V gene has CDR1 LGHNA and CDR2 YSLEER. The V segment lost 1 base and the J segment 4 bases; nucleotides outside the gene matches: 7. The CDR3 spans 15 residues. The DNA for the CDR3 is TGCGCCAGCAGCCAAGGGGAAGCGGGGAGATACGAGCAGTACTTC. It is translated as CASSQGEAGRYEQYF.

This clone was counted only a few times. CDR3 in DNA: TGTGCCAGTAGGCGACAGGGGGCTTACAATGAGCAGTTCTTC. Translation gives CASRRQGAYNEQFF. The chain links TRBV19 to TRBJ2-1; TRBD1 aligns across 10 bases. Trimming at V came to 6 bases and at J to 4 bases, leaving 3 bases not matched to a gene. The CDR3 extends over 14 amino acids. The germline V gene has CDR1 LNHDA and CDR2 SQIVND (reference sequence).

The CDR3 protein is CASSLAPGQGAYEQYF. The CDR3 nucleotides read TGCGCCAGCAGCTTAGCTCCGGGACAGGGGGCTTACGAGCAGTACTTC. The rearrangement links TRBV5-1 to TRBJ2-7, with 12 bases identical to TRBD1. Germline V gene sequence: CDR1 SGHRS, CDR2 YFSETQ. With 2 bases clipped from V and 4 bases from J, the junction kept 7 bases outside the gene matches. The CDR3 spans 16 residues.

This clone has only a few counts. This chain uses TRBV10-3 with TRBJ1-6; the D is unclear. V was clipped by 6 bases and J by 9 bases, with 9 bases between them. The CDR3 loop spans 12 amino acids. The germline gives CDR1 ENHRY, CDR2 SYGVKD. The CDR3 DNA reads TGTGCCATCAGCGGAGAGCCTTCACCCCTCCACTTT. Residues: CAISGEPSPLHF.

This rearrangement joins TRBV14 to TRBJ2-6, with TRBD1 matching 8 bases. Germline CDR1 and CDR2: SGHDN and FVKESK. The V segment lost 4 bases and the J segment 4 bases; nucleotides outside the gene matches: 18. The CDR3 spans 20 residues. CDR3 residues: CASSLHQRTGSRRGANVLTF. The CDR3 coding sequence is TGTGCCAGCAGCCTCCACCAACGGACAGGGTCCCGTCGGGGGGCCAACGTCCTGACTTTC.

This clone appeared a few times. This CDR3 reads CATGSGPPTDTQYF. In DNA, the CDR3 is TGTGCCACTGGTTCTGGCCCACCCACAGATACGCAGTATTTT. The chain has TRBV15 and TRBJ2-3; D unclear. The germline CDR1 and CDR2 sequences are LNHNV and YYDKDF (reference sequence). The CDR3 spans 14 residues. V was clipped by 9 bases and J by 2 bases, with 15 bases between them.

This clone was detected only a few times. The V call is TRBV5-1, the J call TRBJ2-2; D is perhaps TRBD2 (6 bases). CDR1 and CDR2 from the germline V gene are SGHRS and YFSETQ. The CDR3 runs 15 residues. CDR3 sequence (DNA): TGCGCAGTCTCACGTGGGGACTCTAACACCGGGGAGCTGTTTTTT. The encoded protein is CAVSRGDSNTGELFF. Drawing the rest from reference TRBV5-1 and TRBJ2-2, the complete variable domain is KAGVTQTPRYLIKTRGQQVTLSCSPISGHRSVSWYQQTPGQGLQFLFEYFSETQRNKGNFPGRFSGRQFSNSRSEMNVSTLELGDSALYLCAVSRGDSNTGELFFGEGSRLTVL.

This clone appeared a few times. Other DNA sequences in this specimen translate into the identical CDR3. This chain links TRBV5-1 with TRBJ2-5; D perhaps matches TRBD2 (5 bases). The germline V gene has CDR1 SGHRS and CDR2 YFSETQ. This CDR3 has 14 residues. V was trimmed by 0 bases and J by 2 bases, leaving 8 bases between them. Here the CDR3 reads CASSLASSQETQYF. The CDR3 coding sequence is TGCGCCAGCAGCTTGGCTAGCAGTCAAGAGACCCAGTACTTC.

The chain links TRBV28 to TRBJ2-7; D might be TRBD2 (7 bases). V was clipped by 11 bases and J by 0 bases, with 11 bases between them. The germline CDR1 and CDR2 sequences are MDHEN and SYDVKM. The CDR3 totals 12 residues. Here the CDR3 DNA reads TGTGCCGCAGGGGAGGGCTCCTACGAGCAGTACTTC. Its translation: CAAGEGSYEQYF.

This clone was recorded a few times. CDR3 coding DNA: TGCGCCAGCAGCCAAGCACTCCCTCAAGAGACCCAGTACTTC. Protein product: CASSQALPQETQYF. This chain joins TRBV4-3 and TRBJ2-5; D is undetermined. The CDR3 is 14 residues long. Germline loops: CDR1 LGHNA, CDR2 YSLEER. Trimming left V 1 base short and J 2 bases short, with 8 bases between.

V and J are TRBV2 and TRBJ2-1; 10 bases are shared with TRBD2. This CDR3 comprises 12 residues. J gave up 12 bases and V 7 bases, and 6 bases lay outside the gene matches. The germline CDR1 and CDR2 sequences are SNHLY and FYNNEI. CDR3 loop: CASTLGLAMQFF. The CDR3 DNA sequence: TGTGCCAGCACTTTGGGACTAGCGATGCAGTTCTTC. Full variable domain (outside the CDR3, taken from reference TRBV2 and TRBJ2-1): EPEVTQTPSHQVTQMGQEVILRCVPISNHLYFYWYRQILGQKVEFLVSFYNNEISEKSEIFDDQFSVERPDGSNFTLKIRSTKLEDSAMYFCASTLGLAMQFFGPGTRLTVL.

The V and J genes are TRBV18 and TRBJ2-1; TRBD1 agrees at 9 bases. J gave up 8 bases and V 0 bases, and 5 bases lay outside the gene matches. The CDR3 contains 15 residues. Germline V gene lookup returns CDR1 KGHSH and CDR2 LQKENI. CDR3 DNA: TGTGCCAGCTCACCACCGGGACAGGGCCCCTATGAGCAGTTCTTC. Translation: CASSPPGQGPYEQFF.

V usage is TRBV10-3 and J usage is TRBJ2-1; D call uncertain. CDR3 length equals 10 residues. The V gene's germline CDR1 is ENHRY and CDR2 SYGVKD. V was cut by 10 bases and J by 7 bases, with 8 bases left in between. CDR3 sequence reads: CATLENEQFF. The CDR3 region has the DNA TGTGCCACCCTTGAGAATGAGCAGTTCTTC.

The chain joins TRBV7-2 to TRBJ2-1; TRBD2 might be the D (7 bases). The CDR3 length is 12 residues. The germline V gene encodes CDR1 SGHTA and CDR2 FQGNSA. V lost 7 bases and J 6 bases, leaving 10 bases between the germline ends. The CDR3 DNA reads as TGTGCCAGCAAAGGGGGGGGCAATGAGCAGTTCTTC. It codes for CASKGGGNEQFF.

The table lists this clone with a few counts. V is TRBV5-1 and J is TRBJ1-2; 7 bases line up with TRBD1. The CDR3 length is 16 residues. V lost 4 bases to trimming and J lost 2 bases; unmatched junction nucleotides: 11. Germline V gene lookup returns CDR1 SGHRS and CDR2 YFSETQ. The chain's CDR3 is CASSPGVQQGNYGYTF. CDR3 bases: TGCGCCAGCAGCCCTGGCGTCCAACAGGGGAACTATGGCTACACCTTC.

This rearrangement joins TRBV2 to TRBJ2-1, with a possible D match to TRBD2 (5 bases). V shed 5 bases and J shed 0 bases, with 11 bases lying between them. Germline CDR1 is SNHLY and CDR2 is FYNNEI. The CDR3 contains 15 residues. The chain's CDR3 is CASSLEVSSYNEQFF. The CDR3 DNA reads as TGTGCCAGCAGTCTGGAGGTTAGCTCCTACAATGAGCAGTTCTTC.

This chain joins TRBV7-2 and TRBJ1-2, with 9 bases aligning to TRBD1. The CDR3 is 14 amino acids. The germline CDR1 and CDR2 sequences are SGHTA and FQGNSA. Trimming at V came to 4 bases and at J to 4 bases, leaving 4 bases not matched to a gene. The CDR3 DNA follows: TGTGCCAGCAGCTCTACAGGGGGCGTCTATGGCTACACCTTC. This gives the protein CASSSTGGVYGYTF.

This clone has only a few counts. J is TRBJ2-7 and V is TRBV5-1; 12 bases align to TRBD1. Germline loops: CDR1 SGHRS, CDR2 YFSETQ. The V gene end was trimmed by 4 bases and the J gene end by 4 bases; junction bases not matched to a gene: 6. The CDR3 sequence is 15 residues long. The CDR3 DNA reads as TGCGCCAGCAGCGGGATGGGACAGGGGGCGTACGAGCAGTACTTC. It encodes CASSGMGQGAYEQYF. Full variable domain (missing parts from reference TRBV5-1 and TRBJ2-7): KAGVTQTPRYLIKTRGQQVTLSCSPISGHRSVSWYQQTPGQGLQFLFEYFSETQRNKGNFPGRFSGRQFSNSRSEMNVSTLELGDSALYLCASSGMGQGAYEQYFGPGTRLTVT.

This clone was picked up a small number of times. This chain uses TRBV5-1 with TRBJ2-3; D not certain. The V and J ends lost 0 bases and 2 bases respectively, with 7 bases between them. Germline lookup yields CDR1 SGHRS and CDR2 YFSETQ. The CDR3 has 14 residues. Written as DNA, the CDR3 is TGCGCCAGCAGCTTGGCTCAGGACACAGATACGCAGTATTTT. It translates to CASSLAQDTDTQYF.

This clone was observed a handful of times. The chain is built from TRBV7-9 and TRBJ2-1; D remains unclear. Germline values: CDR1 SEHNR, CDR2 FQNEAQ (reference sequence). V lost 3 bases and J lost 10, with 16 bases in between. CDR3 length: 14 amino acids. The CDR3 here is CASSFFTVSGEQFF. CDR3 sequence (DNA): TGTGCCAGCAGCTTCTTTACAGTGTCCGGCGAGCAGTTCTTC.

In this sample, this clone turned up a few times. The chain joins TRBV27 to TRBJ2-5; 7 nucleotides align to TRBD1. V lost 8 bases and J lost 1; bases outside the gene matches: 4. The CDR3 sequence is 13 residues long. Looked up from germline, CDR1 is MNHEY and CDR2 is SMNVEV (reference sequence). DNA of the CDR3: TGTGCCAGCGCCGAGGGGGCCCAAGAGACCCAGTACTTC. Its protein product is CASAEGAQETQYF.